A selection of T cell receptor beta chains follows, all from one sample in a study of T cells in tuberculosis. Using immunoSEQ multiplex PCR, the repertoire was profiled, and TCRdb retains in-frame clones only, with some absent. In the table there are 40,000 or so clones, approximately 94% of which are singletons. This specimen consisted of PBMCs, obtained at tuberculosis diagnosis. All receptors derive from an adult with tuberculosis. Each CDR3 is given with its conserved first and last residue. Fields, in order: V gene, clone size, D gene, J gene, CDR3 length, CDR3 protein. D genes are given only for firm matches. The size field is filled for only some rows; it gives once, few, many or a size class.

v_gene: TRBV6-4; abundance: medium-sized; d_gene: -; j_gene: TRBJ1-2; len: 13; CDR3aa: CASSASQGYGYTF
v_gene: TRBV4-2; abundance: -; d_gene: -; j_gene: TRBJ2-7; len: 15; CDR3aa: CASSQAGVYSYEQYF
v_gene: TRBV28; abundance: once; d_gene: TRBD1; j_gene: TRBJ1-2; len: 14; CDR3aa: CASSLFDRALSYTF
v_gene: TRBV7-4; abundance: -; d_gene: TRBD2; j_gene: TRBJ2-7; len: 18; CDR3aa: CASSLPGTSGGNPYEQYF
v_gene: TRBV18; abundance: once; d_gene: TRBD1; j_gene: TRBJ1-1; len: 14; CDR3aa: CASSQTTGGTEAFF
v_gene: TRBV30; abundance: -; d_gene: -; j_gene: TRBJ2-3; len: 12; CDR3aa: CAWSHTRDTQYF
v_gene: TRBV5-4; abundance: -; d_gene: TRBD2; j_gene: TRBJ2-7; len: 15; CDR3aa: CASSQRTSGYYEQYF
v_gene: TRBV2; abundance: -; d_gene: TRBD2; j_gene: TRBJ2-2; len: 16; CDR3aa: CASSTRQRGNTGELFF
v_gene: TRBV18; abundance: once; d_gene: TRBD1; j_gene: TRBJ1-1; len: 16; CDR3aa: CASSRRQGEGSTEAFF
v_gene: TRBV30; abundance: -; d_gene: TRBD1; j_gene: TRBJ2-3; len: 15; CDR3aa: CAWRGGQGAKDTQYF
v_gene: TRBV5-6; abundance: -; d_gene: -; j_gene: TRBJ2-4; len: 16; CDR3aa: CASSMGLNLAKNIQYF
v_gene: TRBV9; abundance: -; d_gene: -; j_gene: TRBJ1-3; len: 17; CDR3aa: CASSVAPGGSNGNTIYF
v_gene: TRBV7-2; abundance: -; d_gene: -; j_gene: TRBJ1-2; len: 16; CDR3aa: CASSSPQVGRGAGYTF
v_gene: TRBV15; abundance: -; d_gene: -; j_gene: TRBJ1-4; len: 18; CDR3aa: CATSRRNRSFKFNEKLFF
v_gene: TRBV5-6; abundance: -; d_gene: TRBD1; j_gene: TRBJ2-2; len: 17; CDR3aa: CASSPLERQGNTGELFF
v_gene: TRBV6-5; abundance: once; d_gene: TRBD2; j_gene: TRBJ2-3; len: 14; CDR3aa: CASSGTGGPDTQYF
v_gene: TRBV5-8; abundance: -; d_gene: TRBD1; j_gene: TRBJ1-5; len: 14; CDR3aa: CASSPDRGNQPQHF
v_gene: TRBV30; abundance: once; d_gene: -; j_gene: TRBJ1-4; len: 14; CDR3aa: CAWSNGRGGEKLFF
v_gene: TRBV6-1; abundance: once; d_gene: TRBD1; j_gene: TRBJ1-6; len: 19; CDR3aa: CASSGRGQGSKKYNSPLHF
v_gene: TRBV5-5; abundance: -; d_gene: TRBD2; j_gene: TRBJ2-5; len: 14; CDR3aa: CASSPGLAGETQYF
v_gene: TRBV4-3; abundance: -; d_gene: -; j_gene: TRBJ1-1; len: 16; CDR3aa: CASSQDPNYVNTEAFF
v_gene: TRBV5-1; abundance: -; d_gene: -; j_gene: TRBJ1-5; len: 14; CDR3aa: CASSLGAPMMPQHF
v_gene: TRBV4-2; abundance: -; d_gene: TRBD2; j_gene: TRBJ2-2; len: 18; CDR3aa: CASSPGLRSGGRNGELFF
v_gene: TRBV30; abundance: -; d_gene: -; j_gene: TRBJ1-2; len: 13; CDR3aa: CAWNRVHRDGYTF
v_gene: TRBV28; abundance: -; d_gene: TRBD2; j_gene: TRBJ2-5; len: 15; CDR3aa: CASSSSGLGEETQYF
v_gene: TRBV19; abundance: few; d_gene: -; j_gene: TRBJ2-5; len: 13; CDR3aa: CASSIDFQETQYF
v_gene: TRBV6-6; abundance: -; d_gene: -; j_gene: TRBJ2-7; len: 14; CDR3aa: CASSYLQGTYEQYF
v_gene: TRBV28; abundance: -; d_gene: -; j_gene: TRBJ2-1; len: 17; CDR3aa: CASSSQTEVVSYNEQFF
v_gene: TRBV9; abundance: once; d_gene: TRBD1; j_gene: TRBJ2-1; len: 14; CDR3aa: CASSAPGQGNEQFF
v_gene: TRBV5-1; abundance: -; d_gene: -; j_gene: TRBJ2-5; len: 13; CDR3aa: CASSLATKETQYF
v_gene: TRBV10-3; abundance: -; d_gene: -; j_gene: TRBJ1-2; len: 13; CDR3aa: CAISEMQGYGYTF
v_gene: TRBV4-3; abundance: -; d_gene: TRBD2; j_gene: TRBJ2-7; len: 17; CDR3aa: CASSQDQAGGLGYEQYF
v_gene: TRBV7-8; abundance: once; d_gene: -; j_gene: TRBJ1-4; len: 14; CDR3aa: CASSGSGLNEKLFF
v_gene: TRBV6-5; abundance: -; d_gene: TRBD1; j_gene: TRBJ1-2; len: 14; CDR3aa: CASSRDSKNYGYTF
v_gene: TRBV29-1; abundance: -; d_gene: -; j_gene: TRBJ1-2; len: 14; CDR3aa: CSVPTWATNYGYTF
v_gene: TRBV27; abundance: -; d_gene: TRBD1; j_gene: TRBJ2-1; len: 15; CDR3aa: CASIRDRGHYNEQFF
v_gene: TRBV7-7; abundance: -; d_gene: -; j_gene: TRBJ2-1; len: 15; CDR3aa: CASSLQGGPTNEQFF
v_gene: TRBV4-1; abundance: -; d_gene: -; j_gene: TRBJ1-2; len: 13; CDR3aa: CASSQDGGYGYTF
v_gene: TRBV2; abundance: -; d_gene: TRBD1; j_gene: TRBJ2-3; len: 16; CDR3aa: CASSDPGTESTDTQYF
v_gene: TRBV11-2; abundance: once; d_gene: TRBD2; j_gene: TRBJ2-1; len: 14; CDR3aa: CASSLPGGYNEQFF
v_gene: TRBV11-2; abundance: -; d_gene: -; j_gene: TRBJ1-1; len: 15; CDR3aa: CASSRTSRENTEAFF
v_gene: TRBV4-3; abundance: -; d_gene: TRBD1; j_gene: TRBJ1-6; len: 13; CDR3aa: CASSTGSNSPLHF
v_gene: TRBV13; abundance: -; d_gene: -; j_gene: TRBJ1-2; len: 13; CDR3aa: CASSQQGRVGYTF
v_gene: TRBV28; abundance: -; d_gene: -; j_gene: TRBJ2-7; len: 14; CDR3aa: CASREWGDAYEQYF
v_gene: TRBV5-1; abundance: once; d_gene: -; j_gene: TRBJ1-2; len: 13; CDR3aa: CASSFLAGYGYTF
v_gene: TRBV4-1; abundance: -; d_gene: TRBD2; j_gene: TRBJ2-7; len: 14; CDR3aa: CASSLRTSGGEQYF
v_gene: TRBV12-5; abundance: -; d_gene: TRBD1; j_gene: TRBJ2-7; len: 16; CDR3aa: CASGLIAGQGSHEQYF
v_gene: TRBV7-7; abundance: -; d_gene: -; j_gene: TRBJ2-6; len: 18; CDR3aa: CASSPSRGAASGANVLTF
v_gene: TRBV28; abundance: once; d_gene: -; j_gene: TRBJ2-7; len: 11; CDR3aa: CASSIATGRDF
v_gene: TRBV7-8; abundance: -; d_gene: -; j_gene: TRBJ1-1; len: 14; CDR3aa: CASSYLRGNTEAFF
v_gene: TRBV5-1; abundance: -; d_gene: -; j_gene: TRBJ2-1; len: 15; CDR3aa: CASSPRGRNNNEQFF